The 5 T cell receptor beta chains below all came from one sample that was sequenced in a study of graft-versus-host responses after intestinal transplantation. These receptors' antigens are unknown. Assay used: immunoSEQ multiplex PCR; TCRdb lists only in-frame clones, some missing. The sample consists of approximately 90,000 clones, 85% to 95% of them appearing once. The source material was unstimulated CD8+ T cells sorted from spleen or lymph node cells, sampled before intestinal transplant. Source of these receptors: a human donor who received an intestinal transplant.

The DNA of the CDR3 is TGCGCCAGCAGTCCCCGGCGGCCAAGCACAGATACGCAGTATTTT. Translated: CASSPRRPSTDTQYF. The V and J genes are TRBV5-1 and TRBJ2-3; D gene unclear. Germline values: CDR1 SGHRS, CDR2 YFSETQ. The ends were cut back, 5 bases at V and 0 bases at J, with 13 bases in the middle. This CDR3 is 15 amino acids long.

The rearrangement uses TRBV30 and TRBJ2-3, with D hard to call. V was trimmed by 3 bases and J by 4 bases, leaving 17 bases between them. CDR1 is GTSNPN, CDR2 SVGIG, per germline (reference sequence). This CDR3 comprises 15 residues. The CDR3 bases are TGTGCCTGGAGCCTCATGCGTAGCTTTGCAGATACGCAGTATTTT. As protein: CAWSLMRSFADTQYF.

The gene calls are TRBV5-4 and TRBJ1-2, with TRBD1 as a possible D gene (5 bases). Germline CDR1 and CDR2: SGHNT and YYREEE (reference sequence). With 0 bases removed from V and 8 bases from J, the gap between germline ends came to 23 bases. CDR3 size: 17 residues. CDR3 sequence reads: CASSLGRYLDTGEGYTF. In DNA form, the CDR3 reads TGTGCCAGCAGCTTGGGGCGTTATTTAGATACGGGGGAAGGCTACACCTTC.

The chain carries TRBV11-2 and TRBJ2-2; 9 positions match TRBD1. Per the germline V gene, CDR1 is SGHAT and CDR2 is FQNNGV. The CDR3 loop spans 16 amino acids. V shed 5 bases, J shed 6 bases, and the junction held 10 bases outside the gene matches. This CDR3 is CASSQGRTGAPGELFF. CDR3 DNA sequence: TGTGCCAGCAGCCAAGGGCGGACAGGGGCTCCCGGGGAGCTGTTTTTT.

The sample holds one count of this clone. The rearrangement uses TRBV5-6 and TRBJ2-2; 10 bases are shared with TRBD1. The CDR3 spans 17 residues. Germline CDR1 reads SGHDT; CDR2 reads YYEEEE. V was clipped by 0 bases and J by 2 bases; unmatched bases: 4. CDR3: CASSLDRDRGNTGELFF. CDR3 DNA sequence: TGTGCCAGCAGCTTGGATCGGGACAGGGGTAACACCGGGGAGCTGTTTTTT.